This TCR beta chain came from a study of identical twins. Study results and caveats: Among out-of-frame alpha sequences shared by twins, low generation probability occurred in excess. Within monozygotic twins, out-of-frame TCR alpha sharing was underestimated by the models.

This clonotype was detected many times. The antigen remains undetermined. Addition of a universal primer site occurred through template switching, and cDNA carried unique molecular identifiers. Via MiXCR, TCRdb re-called the 5' RACE reads, giving one row per CDR3 protein. The sample lists around 650,000 distinct CDR3 sequences, about 7.6% seen once, with roughly 1.5% in the top ten. Germline V gives CDR1 SEHNR, CDR2 FQNEAQ (reference sequence). The CDR3 consists of 14 residues. The germline V and J ends were trimmed by 5 bases and 8 bases, with 16 bases remaining between them. This sample was also put to use in a study of yellow fever vaccine responses in identical twins.

The sequencing sample was made of PBMCs. The receptor was isolated from a woman aged 18-29 years in good health. The chain has TRBV7-9 and TRBJ2-4; tentatively, D is TRBD1 (6 bases). The CDR3, as DNA: TGTGCCAGCAGCCACACAGGGAGTGGGGACATTCAGTACTTC. This gives the protein CASSHTGSGDIQYF.